Presented here are 29 T cell receptor beta chains from one specimen sequenced in a study of patients and donors after allogeneic stem cell transplantation. One entry per CDR3 protein results from TCRdb running MiXCR on the RT-PCR reads. The sample holds about 960,000 distinct CDR3 sequences; 18% are singletons and the top ten take about 6%. Sequencing input: blood, either unsorted or a sorted T cell fraction (not recorded which). These receptors all stem from a human donor who was either an allogeneic HSCT recipient or a stem cell or donor lymphocyte infusion donor (not recorded which). It is not recorded whose cells these are; they may come from a transplant donor.

This clonotype showed up many times. This chain links TRBV12-3 or TRBV12-4 with TRBJ2-7; D may be TRBD1 (8 bases). V lost 5 bases, J lost 7 bases, and 15 bases lay in between. The CDR3 covers 13 residues. CDR3: CASSIGQGLEQYF. The CDR3 DNA reads TGTGCCAGCAGTATAGGACAGGGACTAGAGCAGTACTTC.

The table lists this clonotype with a few counts. This chain joins TRBV5-6 and TRBJ1-5; no clear D gene. Germline CDR1 is SGHDT and CDR2 is YYEEEE. V lost 2 bases and J lost 7, with 10 bases in between. CDR3 length: 13 residues. CDR3 residues: CASSFGSGQPQHF. For the CDR3, the DNA is TGTGCCAGCAGCTTTGGCAGTGGGCAGCCCCAGCATTTT.

The chain is built from TRBV6-5 and TRBJ1-5; possible D gene TRBD1, 6 bases. CDR3 length equals 18 residues. V shed 4 bases and J shed 0 bases, with 19 bases lying between them. CDR1 and CDR2 from the germline V gene are MNHEY and SVGAGI. In DNA form, the CDR3 reads TGTGCCAGCAGTTCGGCCGGACAGTTAGTTTATAGCAATCAGCCCCAGCATTTT. Protein: CASSSAGQLVYSNQPQHF.

The sample holds many counts of this clonotype. The chain is built from TRBV12-3 or TRBV12-4 and TRBJ2-1; 9 bases agree with TRBD1. V lost 3 bases, J lost 7 bases, and 4 bases stayed unmatched. The CDR3 is made up of 14 amino acids. The CDR3 sequence is CASSFGQGRNEQFF. In DNA, the CDR3 is TGTGCCAGCAGTTTCGGACAGGGGCGGAATGAGCAGTTCTTC.

This clonotype appeared a few times. The J gene is TRBJ2-1, the V gene TRBV3-1; D is undetermined. The CDR3 is made up of 15 amino acids. Trimming cost V 1 base and J 8 bases, with 15 bases left between them. CDR1 is LGHDT and CDR2 is YNNKEL in the germline V gene (reference sequence). In DNA, the CDR3 is TGTGCCAGCAGCCAAGGATCAATCAGAGCATATGAGCAGTTCTTC. Translating gives CASSQGSIRAYEQFF.

The CDR3: CASSLRTGNNYGYTF. The CDR3 DNA is TGCGCCAGCAGTCTGCGGACAGGGAACAACTATGGCTACACCTTC. This chain joins TRBV5-1 and TRBJ1-2, with 8 bases fitting TRBD1. The CDR3 length is 15 residues. Germline values: CDR1 SGHRS, CDR2 YFSETQ. After removal of 5 bases from V and 2 bases from J, the junction contained 8 bases not matched to a gene.

This clonotype was picked up one time. V and J are TRBV30 and TRBJ2-5, with D unclear. Germline V lookup: CDR1 GTSNPN, CDR2 SVGIG (reference sequence). The V gene lost 3 bases and the J gene lost 1 base, with 12 bases spanning the gap. The CDR3 loop spans 14 amino acids. In DNA, the CDR3 is TGTGCCTGGAGCGCGACGCTCTCCCAAGAGACCCAGTACTTC. Translation gives CAWSATLSQETQYF.

This clonotype was seen a few times. The chain links TRBV11-2 to TRBJ1-2; perhaps TRBD1 as D (5 bases). Per the germline V gene, CDR1 is SGHAT and CDR2 is FQNNGV. The CDR3 covers 13 residues. V was shortened by 4 bases and J by 8 bases, with 14 bases between the two germline ends. This CDR3 is CASSWGEGDGYTF. CDR3 coding DNA: TGTGCCAGCAGCTGGGGGGAAGGGGACGGCTACACCTTC.

The V gene is TRBV20-1, the J gene TRBJ1-3, with a possible D match to TRBD1 (5 bases). V dropped 2 bases and J dropped 3 bases, with 17 bases sitting between them. In germline, CDR1 is DFQATT, CDR2 SNEGSKA (reference sequence). There are 16 residues in the CDR3. CDR3 in DNA: TGCAGTGCTAGACTGTCTCGGCCAGGGAATGGAAACACCATATATTTT. Amino acids: CSARLSRPGNGNTIYF.

There are a few counts of this clonotype. The rearrangement joins TRBV29-1 to TRBJ2-7; 8 positions match TRBD2. The CDR3 is made up of 15 amino acids. The germline CDR1 and CDR2 sequences are SQVTM and ANQGSEA. V shed 4 bases, J shed 1 base, and the junction held 9 bases outside the gene matches. The CDR3 loop reads CSVVRGGDRSYEQYF. The CDR3 region has the DNA TGCAGCGTTGTTCGGGGGGGCGATCGATCCTACGAGCAGTACTTC.

This clonotype has ten or more counts. The chain couples TRBV12-3 or TRBV12-4 to TRBJ2-2; the match to TRBD1 covers 7 bases. This CDR3 has 15 amino acids. The V gene end was trimmed by 5 bases and the J gene end by 4 bases; junction bases not matched to a gene: 7. The CDR3 is CASSPLGQVTGELFF. The CDR3 DNA reads as TGTGCCAGCAGTCCACTCGGACAGGTCACCGGGGAGCTGTTTTTT.

The rearrangement uses TRBV12-3 or TRBV12-4 and TRBJ2-5, with 10 bases identical to TRBD2. V lost 6 bases, J lost 4 bases, and 2 bases stayed unmatched. CDR3 length: 13 residues. The DNA of the CDR3 is TGTGCCAGCAGGGTAGCGGGAGGAGAGACCCAGTACTTC. Translation gives CASRVAGGETQYF.

CDR3 DNA: TGCGCCAGCAGCGCCAAAACCCAGGGGGAAGGAAACACCATATATTTT. Translated: CASSAKTQGEGNTIYF. The rearrangement links TRBV5-1 to TRBJ1-3; TRBD1 matches at 7 bases. Germline V gene lookup returns CDR1 SGHRS and CDR2 YFSETQ. The CDR3 has 16 amino acids. V was clipped by 4 bases and J by 4 bases; unmatched bases: 11.

This clonotype was seen at least ten times. The J gene is TRBJ1-1, the V gene TRBV4-3; D unclear. This CDR3 contains 15 residues. CDR1 and CDR2 from the germline V gene are LGHNA and YSLEER. Trimming pared 1 base from V and 5 bases from J, leaving 14 bases between. The CDR3: CASSQAGEGVTEAFF. The CDR3 DNA reads as TGCGCCAGCAGCCAAGCTGGGGAAGGAGTGACTGAAGCTTTCTTT.

In this sample, this clonotype turned up a few times. V gene TRBV7-8 combines with J gene TRBJ1-1; no clear D gene. The V and J ends lost 6 bases and 0 bases respectively, with 17 bases between them. The V gene's germline CDR1 is SGHVS and CDR2 FQNEAQ. The CDR3 has 16 amino acids. CDR3 sequence: CASSSSGSGLNTEAFF. In nucleotides, the CDR3 is TGTGCCAGCAGTTCCAGTGGTTCGGGGTTGAACACTGAAGCTTTCTTT.

This clonotype has only a few counts. V gene TRBV9 combines with J gene TRBJ2-1; TRBD2 matches at 13 bases. The CDR3 spans 16 residues. With V trimmed by 4 bases and J by 8 bases, 9 bases remained unmatched. Germline values: CDR1 SGDLS, CDR2 YYNGEE. CDR3 amino acids: CASSQSGTSGVDEQFF. CDR3 in DNA: TGTGCCAGCAGCCAATCCGGGACTAGCGGGGTCGATGAGCAGTTCTTC.

This clonotype was found a few times. The gene calls are TRBV20-1 and TRBJ1-5; possibly TRBD1 for D (6 bases). The CDR3 is 14 amino acids. V lost 3 bases, J lost 0 bases, and 9 bases lay in between. Per germline, CDR1 DFQATT and CDR2 SNEGSKA (reference sequence). The CDR3 is CSASQGTSNQPQHF. In DNA form, the CDR3 reads TGCAGTGCTAGTCAGGGGACTAGCAATCAGCCCCAGCATTTT.

V usage is TRBV5-6 and J usage is TRBJ2-1, with TRBD2 identical over 8 bases. Germline V CDR1 and CDR2: SGHDT, YYEEEE. J lost 7 bases, V lost 5 bases, and 17 bases had no gene match. This CDR3 has 17 amino acids. CDR3 DNA sequence: TGTGCCAGCAGGCTCGCGGGCAAATTTAGCGGGGCTAATGAGCAGTTCTTC. Residues: CASRLAGKFSGANEQFF.

The V gene is TRBV7-9, the J gene TRBJ2-7; 7 bases fit TRBD2. The CDR3 has 14 residues. V lost 5 bases and J lost 4; bases outside the gene matches: 8. Germline loops: CDR1 SEHNR, CDR2 FQNEAQ (reference sequence). The CDR3 bases are TGTGCCAGCAGCCGCGGGGCCGGGAGGTACGAGCAGTACTTC. Amino acids: CASSRGAGRYEQYF. Supplemented by reference TRBV7-9 and TRBJ2-7, the full variable domain reads DTGVSQNPRHKITKRGQNVTFRCDPISEHNRLYWYRQTLGQGPEFLTYFQNEAQLEKSRLLSDRFSAERPKGSFSTLEIQRTEQGDSAMYLCASSRGAGRYEQYFGPGTRLTVT.

The V call is TRBV2, the J call TRBJ2-5; possible D gene TRBD2, 5 bases. CDR3 size: 14 residues. V lost 10 bases, J lost 1 base, and 16 bases lay in between. In germline, CDR1 is SNHLY, CDR2 FYNNEI. CDR3 DNA: TGTGCCACCTCCCTCGGGGTAGCCCAAGAGACCCAGTACTTC. Translated: CATSLGVAQETQYF.

This clonotype was counted between two and nine times. This chain links TRBV3-1 with TRBJ1-1, with 9 bases matching TRBD1. V was clipped by 4 bases and J by 1 base; unmatched bases: 7. This CDR3 is built from 16 residues. Germline V gene data show CDR1 as LGHDT and CDR2 as YNNKEL (reference sequence). CDR3 sequence: CASSRAQGAGNTEAFF. CDR3 coding DNA: TGTGCCAGCAGCCGAGCACAGGGGGCAGGGAACACTGAAGCTTTCTTT.

The V and J genes are TRBV5-6 and TRBJ1-1; possibly TRBD1 for D (5 bases). Germline V CDR1 and CDR2: SGHDT, YYEEEE. The CDR3 is made up of 15 amino acids. Trimming cost V 2 bases and J 1 base, with 12 bases left between them. The CDR3 here is CASSFVGRANTEAFF. The CDR3, as DNA: TGTGCCAGCAGCTTTGTAGGCAGGGCGAACACTGAAGCTTTCTTT.

V is TRBV7-2 and J is TRBJ1-3; D is uncertain. The V end was cut by 1 base, the J end by 0 bases, with 13 bases between. This CDR3 region has 17 residues. CDR1 is SGHTA and CDR2 is FQGNSA in the germline V gene. This chain's CDR3 is CASSLEGSRYSGNTIYF. In DNA form, the CDR3 reads TGTGCCAGCAGCTTAGAAGGCAGTCGTTACTCTGGAAACACCATATATTTT.

This clonotype turned up a few times. This chain connects TRBV6-1 to TRBJ2-1, with 12 nucleotides matching TRBD1. The CDR3 sequence is 16 residues long. The germline V gene encodes CDR1 MNHNS and CDR2 SASEGT. Trimming at V came to 5 bases and at J to 6 bases, leaving 8 bases not matched to a gene. CDR3 amino acids: CASSTTGTGGLNEQFF. Written as DNA, the CDR3 is TGTGCCAGCAGTACGACCGGGACAGGGGGCCTCAATGAGCAGTTCTTC.

The chain links TRBV7-9 to TRBJ1-2; TRBD1 is a possible D gene (5 bases). V lost 3 bases, J lost 8 bases, and 13 bases lay in between. CDR1 and CDR2 (germline): SEHNR, FQNEAQ (reference sequence). This CDR3 comprises 13 residues. The CDR3 sequence: CASSLVGRGGYTF. In DNA form, the CDR3 reads TGTGCCAGCAGCTTGGTCGGACGGGGCGGCTACACCTTC.

This clonotype was observed a handful of times. The chain carries TRBV11-1 and TRBJ2-2; TRBD2 matches at 12 bases. CDR3 length: 18 amino acids. The germline V gene encodes CDR1 SGHAT and CDR2 FQDESV (reference sequence). J lost 0 bases, V lost 4 bases, and 6 bases had no gene match. The CDR3 is CASSSLTSGRPNTGELFF. DNA of the CDR3: TGTGCCAGCAGCTCCCTGACTAGCGGGAGACCGAACACCGGGGAGCTGTTTTTT.

The chain is built from TRBV12-3 or TRBV12-4 and TRBJ2-7; D remains ambiguous. This CDR3 has 14 amino acids. Between the trimmed V and J ends, which lost 1 base and 5 bases, there was a span of 12 bases. The CDR3 reads CASSLGEIYNEQYF. For the CDR3, the DNA is TGTGCCAGCAGTTTAGGGGAAATCTACAACGAGCAGTACTTC.

A word on this clonotype: Sequence at one end of the junction differs from germline and may be a read error. The chain employs TRBV3-1 and TRBJ2-1; 8 bases align to TRBD2. The CDR3 consists of 19 residues. The germline V gene encodes CDR1 LGHDT and CDR2 YNNKEL (reference sequence). CDR3 nucleotide sequence: TGTGCCAGCAGCCAAGATTATCAGGGCGGGAGGTCTTCCTACAATGAGCCGTTCTTC. This translates into CASSQDYQGGRSSYNEPFF.

This sequence joins TRBV7-2 and TRBJ2-4; possible D gene TRBD2, 5 bases. This CDR3 is 16 amino acids long. Trimming took off 1 base at V and 0 bases at J, with 10 bases between the two ends. Germline V lookup: CDR1 SGHTA, CDR2 FQGNSA. CDR3 region: CASSLGRAVAKNIQYF. CDR3 DNA: TGTGCCAGCAGCTTAGGTAGAGCGGTAGCCAAAAACATTCAGTACTTC.